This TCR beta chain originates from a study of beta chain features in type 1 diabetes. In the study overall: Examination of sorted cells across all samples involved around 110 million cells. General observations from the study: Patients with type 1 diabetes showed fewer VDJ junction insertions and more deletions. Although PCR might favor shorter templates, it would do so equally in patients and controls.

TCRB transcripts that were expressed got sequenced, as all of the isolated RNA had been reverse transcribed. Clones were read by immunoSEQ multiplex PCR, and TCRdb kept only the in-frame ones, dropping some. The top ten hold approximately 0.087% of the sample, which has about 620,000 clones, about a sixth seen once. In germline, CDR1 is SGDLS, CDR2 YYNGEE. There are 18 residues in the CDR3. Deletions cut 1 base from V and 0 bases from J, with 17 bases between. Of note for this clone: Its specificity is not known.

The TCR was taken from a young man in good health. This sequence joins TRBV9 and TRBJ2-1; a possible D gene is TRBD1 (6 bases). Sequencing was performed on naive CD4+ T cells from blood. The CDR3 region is CASSVPHGTPLSYNEQFF. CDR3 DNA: TGTGCCAGCAGCGTACCTCACGGGACACCCCTCTCCTACAATGAGCAGTTCTTC.